These T cell receptor beta chains were read from a single sample in a study of control samples from healthy donors and cancer patients. Profiling relied on immunoSEQ multiplex PCR, and the TCRdb table lists in-frame clones only, not all of them. The sample yields over 60,000 clones, approximately 85% seen once. Sequenced material: blood. The receptors shown here come from a man aged 40-55 years in good health. The CDR3 runs from the conserved cysteine through the conserved F or W. D genes are given only for firm matches. Size values are once, few and many counts, or a class for expanded clones, and some rows have none.

d_gene: -
j_gene: TRBJ2-6
v_gene: TRBV7-2
abundance: -
CDR3nt: TGTGCCAGCAGCCCGAGTAGGATCATACTCTCTGGGGCCAACGTCCTGACTTTC
CDR3aa: CASSPSRIILSGANVLTF

d_gene: -
j_gene: TRBJ2-7
v_gene: TRBV28
abundance: -
CDR3nt: TGTGCCAGCAGTTTAGCCGGGACCGACTACGAGCAGTACTTC
CDR3aa: CASSLAGTDYEQYF

d_gene: TRBD2
j_gene: TRBJ2-5
v_gene: TRBV28
abundance: -
CDR3nt: TGTGCCAGCAGTCCCCGGGCGGGAGGGCCGGGGACCCAGTACTTC
CDR3aa: CASSPRAGGPGTQYF

d_gene: -
j_gene: TRBJ1-1
v_gene: TRBV25-1
abundance: -
CDR3nt: TGTGCCAGCAGTAATCAGGGGCGGACTGAAGCTTTCTTT
CDR3aa: CASSNQGRTEAFF

d_gene: TRBD1
j_gene: TRBJ2-2
v_gene: TRBV6-2/TRBV6-3
abundance: -
CDR3nt: TGTGCCAGCAGTTCCTACTACAGGGGGCGTCGCACCGGGGAGCTGTTTTTT
CDR3aa: CASSSYYRGRRTGELFF

d_gene: -
j_gene: TRBJ2-7
v_gene: TRBV5-1
abundance: few
CDR3nt: TGCGCCAGCAGCTTGGCTCAGGGTACCTACGAGCAGTACTTC
CDR3aa: CASSLAQGTYEQYF

d_gene: TRBD1
j_gene: TRBJ1-1
v_gene: TRBV6-5
abundance: -
CDR3nt: TGTGCCAGCAGAACGGGACAGGGGGCTCACACTGAAGCTTTCTTT
CDR3aa: CASRTGQGAHTEAFF

d_gene: -
j_gene: TRBJ2-4
v_gene: TRBV9
abundance: once
CDR3nt: TGTGCCAGCAGCGTAGTTGGGAACATTCAGTACTTC
CDR3aa: CASSVVGNIQYF

d_gene: -
j_gene: TRBJ2-7
v_gene: TRBV4-3
abundance: -
CDR3nt: TGCGCCAGCAGCCAAGACAGGGACTCCGTCGAGCAGTACTTC
CDR3aa: CASSQDRDSVEQYF

d_gene: TRBD1
j_gene: TRBJ2-5
v_gene: TRBV6-2/TRBV6-3
abundance: -
CDR3nt: TGTGCCAGCAGTTCCTGGACAGGGGAGACCCAGTACTTC
CDR3aa: CASSSWTGETQYF

d_gene: -
j_gene: TRBJ1-2
v_gene: TRBV6-2/TRBV6-3
abundance: -
CDR3nt: TGTGCCAGCAGTGGACAGAACTATGGCTACACCTTC
CDR3aa: CASSGQNYGYTF

d_gene: -
j_gene: TRBJ2-2
v_gene: TRBV28
abundance: once
CDR3nt: TGTGCCAGCCTCGGGGCAGGGGAATTCGCCGGGGAGCTGTTTTTT
CDR3aa: CASLGAGEFAGELFF

d_gene: -
j_gene: TRBJ1-1
v_gene: TRBV4-3
abundance: -
CDR3nt: TGCGCCAGCAGCCCCCTAGCAACAGCGGGGAACACTGAAGCTTTCTTT
CDR3aa: CASSPLATAGNTEAFF

d_gene: -
j_gene: TRBJ2-7
v_gene: TRBV28
abundance: -
CDR3nt: TGTGCCAGCAGCCGCTCAGCGCCTCCGGGACTGCCTTTAGAGCAGTACTTC
CDR3aa: CASSRSAPPGLPLEQYF

d_gene: TRBD2
j_gene: TRBJ2-3
v_gene: TRBV19
abundance: -
CDR3nt: TGTGCCAGTAGTACCCTAGCGGGGGGGCACACAGATACGCAGTATTTT
CDR3aa: CASSTLAGGHTDTQYF

d_gene: -
j_gene: TRBJ2-7
v_gene: TRBV7-2
abundance: -
CDR3nt: TGTGCCAGCAGCTTACGTAGTTCAGCGGAAGGGAGCTACGAGCAGTACTTC
CDR3aa: CASSLRSSAEGSYEQYF

d_gene: TRBD1
j_gene: TRBJ1-2
v_gene: TRBV27
abundance: -
CDR3nt: TGTGCCAGCAGTTTTCAGGGGGGTGGCTACACCTTC
CDR3aa: CASSFQGGGYTF

d_gene: -
j_gene: TRBJ1-2
v_gene: TRBV4-3
abundance: once
CDR3nt: TGCGCCAGCAGCCAAGAGGTGGGGGGCCTCTATGGCTACACCTTC
CDR3aa: CASSQEVGGLYGYTF

d_gene: -
j_gene: TRBJ1-5
v_gene: TRBV21-1
abundance: once
CDR3nt: TGTGCCAGCAGCAGTAGCGGGACAGGGGAAAGTCAGCCCCAGCATTTT
CDR3aa: CASSSSGTGESQPQHF

d_gene: TRBD1
j_gene: TRBJ2-7
v_gene: TRBV28
abundance: few
CDR3nt: TGTGCCAGCAGCAAACCGGGACAGGGATCCTACGAGCAGTACTTC
CDR3aa: CASSKPGQGSYEQYF

d_gene: -
j_gene: TRBJ2-1
v_gene: TRBV9
abundance: -
CDR3nt: TGTGCCAGCAGCGTAGCTAAGGGTTACAACAATGAGCAGTTCTTC
CDR3aa: CASSVAKGYNNEQFF

d_gene: TRBD1
j_gene: TRBJ2-7
v_gene: TRBV20-1
abundance: -
CDR3nt: TGCAGTGCTAGTATGCAGGGGGTTGTGGACGAGCAGTACTTC
CDR3aa: CSASMQGVVDEQYF

d_gene: -
j_gene: TRBJ2-3
v_gene: TRBV27
abundance: -
CDR3nt: TGTGCCAGCAACACACTCGGACCTGCCACAGATACGCAGTATTTT
CDR3aa: CASNTLGPATDTQYF

d_gene: -
j_gene: TRBJ2-2
v_gene: TRBV11-3
abundance: -
CDR3nt: TGTGCCAGCAGCTTAGATTTAGCGAACACCGGGGAGCTGTTTTTT
CDR3aa: CASSLDLANTGELFF

d_gene: -
j_gene: TRBJ1-6
v_gene: TRBV6-5
abundance: -
CDR3nt: TGTGCCAGCAATCCCGGGACTACCTATAATTCACCCCTCCACTTT
CDR3aa: CASNPGTTYNSPLHF

d_gene: TRBD2
j_gene: TRBJ2-5
v_gene: TRBV29-1
abundance: once
CDR3nt: TGCAGCGTTGAGACCCCAGCGGGGGGGGGAGAGACCCAGTACTTC
CDR3aa: CSVETPAGGGETQYF

d_gene: -
j_gene: TRBJ1-2
v_gene: TRBV7-2
abundance: -
CDR3nt: TGTGCCAGCAGCTTCAGGCAGGAGACATATGGCTACACCTTC
CDR3aa: CASSFRQETYGYTF

d_gene: TRBD2
j_gene: TRBJ2-7
v_gene: TRBV30
abundance: -
CDR3nt: TGTGCCTGGAGGTTAGCGGGAGGGTCCTACGAGCAGTACTTC
CDR3aa: CAWRLAGGSYEQYF

d_gene: TRBD1
j_gene: TRBJ2-2
v_gene: TRBV6-2/TRBV6-3
abundance: few
CDR3nt: TGTGCCAGCAGTTACAGATCCGGGGCCGGGACAGGGATGAACACCGGGGAGCTGTTTTTT
CDR3aa: CASSYRSGAGTGMNTGELFF

d_gene: TRBD2
j_gene: TRBJ2-7
v_gene: TRBV7-9
abundance: -
CDR3nt: TGTGCCACCGGGACTAGCGGGAGTCGGTACGAGCAGTACTTC
CDR3aa: CATGTSGSRYEQYF

d_gene: -
j_gene: TRBJ1-1
v_gene: TRBV4-3
abundance: -
CDR3nt: TGCGCCAGCAGCCAAGATCTCAGGGCTGCCACTGAAGCTTTCTTT
CDR3aa: CASSQDLRAATEAFF

d_gene: TRBD1
j_gene: TRBJ2-1
v_gene: TRBV29-1
abundance: -
CDR3nt: TGCAGCTCCGAGACCGGGACAGGGGTTGGGGATGAGCAGTTCTTC
CDR3aa: CSSETGTGVGDEQFF

d_gene: -
j_gene: TRBJ1-4
v_gene: TRBV12-3/TRBV12-4
abundance: -
CDR3nt: TGTGCCAGCAATAGAAATACAAATGAAAAACTGTTTTTT
CDR3aa: CASNRNTNEKLFF

d_gene: -
j_gene: TRBJ1-5
v_gene: TRBV2
abundance: -
CDR3nt: TGTGCCAGCACAGTGACGGGTCAGGGAAATCAGCCCCAGCATTTT
CDR3aa: CASTVTGQGNQPQHF

d_gene: -
j_gene: TRBJ1-5
v_gene: TRBV4-3
abundance: -
CDR3nt: TGCGCCAGCAGCCGATCATTAAATAGCAATCAGCCCCAGCATTTT
CDR3aa: CASSRSLNSNQPQHF

d_gene: -
j_gene: TRBJ1-1
v_gene: TRBV20-1
abundance: -
CDR3nt: TGCAGTGCTAGTTGGTTGAACACTGAAGCTTTCTTT
CDR3aa: CSASWLNTEAFF

d_gene: -
j_gene: TRBJ1-6
v_gene: TRBV30
abundance: once
CDR3nt: TGTGCCTCAGTCCGGCTCGTGGGAGCGGGGAATTCACCCCTCCACTTT
CDR3aa: CASVRLVGAGNSPLHF

d_gene: -
j_gene: TRBJ2-7
v_gene: TRBV6-5
abundance: -
CDR3nt: TGTGCCAGCAGGCCTAAAACGTCCCTCGAGCAGTACTTC
CDR3aa: CASRPKTSLEQYF

d_gene: -
j_gene: TRBJ2-2
v_gene: TRBV4-3
abundance: -
CDR3nt: TGCGCCAGCAGCCAAGATGATGGCACCGGGGAGCTGTTTTTT
CDR3aa: CASSQDDGTGELFF

d_gene: -
j_gene: TRBJ2-2
v_gene: TRBV5-1
abundance: -
CDR3nt: TGCGCCAGCAGCTTGGACAGACAAACCGGGGAGCTGTTTTTT
CDR3aa: CASSLDRQTGELFF